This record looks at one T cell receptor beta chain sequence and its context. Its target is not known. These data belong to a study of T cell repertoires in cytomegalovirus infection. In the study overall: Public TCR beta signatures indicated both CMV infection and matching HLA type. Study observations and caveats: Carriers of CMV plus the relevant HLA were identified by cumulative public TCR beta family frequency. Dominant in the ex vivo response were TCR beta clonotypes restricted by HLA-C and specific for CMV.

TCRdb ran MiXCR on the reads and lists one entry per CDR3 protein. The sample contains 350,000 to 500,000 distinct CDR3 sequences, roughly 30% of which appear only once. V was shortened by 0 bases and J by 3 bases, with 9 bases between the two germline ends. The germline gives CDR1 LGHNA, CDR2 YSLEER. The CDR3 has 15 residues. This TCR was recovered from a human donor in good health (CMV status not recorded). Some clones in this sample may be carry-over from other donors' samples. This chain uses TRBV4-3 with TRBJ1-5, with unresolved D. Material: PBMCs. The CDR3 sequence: CASSQDRRVNQPQHF. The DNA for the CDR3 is TGCGCCAGCAGCCAAGACCGACGGGTCAATCAGCCCCAGCATTTT.